What follows are 26 T cell receptor beta chains derived from one specimen sequenced in a study of CD8+ T cells in alopecia areata. Described treatment: oral pan-JAK inhibitor, 5-10 mg twice daily. The sequencing template was cDNA reverse transcribed from extracted RNA. Here immunoSEQ multiplex PCR was the method, and the copy in TCRdb shows in-frame clones only, minus some. This table has 110,000 or so clones, less than 60% appearing once. The starting material was CD4+ T cells sorted from blood, obtained at week 24, from a patient treated with tofacitinib. The receptor source for this set is a human donor with alopecia areata.

The rearrangement uses TRBV5-1 and TRBJ1-2, with no clear D. The V gene lost 0 bases and the J gene lost 10 bases, with 13 bases spanning the gap. This CDR3 spans 13 amino acids. Germline CDR1 reads SGHRS; CDR2 reads YFSETQ. The chain's CDR3 is CASSLGEGKDYTF. CDR3 coding DNA: TGCGCCAGCAGCTTGGGTGAAGGGAAGGACTACACCTTC.

The CDR3, as DNA: TGTGCCAGCAGCAAACAGGGACCCAATCAGCCCCAGCATTTT. Its translation: CASSKQGPNQPQHF. The chain has TRBV5-4 and TRBJ1-5; tentative D call: TRBD1 (6 bases). The CDR3 sequence is 14 residues long. V lost 4 bases and J lost 3, with 11 bases in between. Germline loops: CDR1 SGHNT, CDR2 YYREEE (reference sequence).

V and J are TRBV7-9 and TRBJ1-6; no firm D call. The CDR3 sequence is 13 residues long. The V end lost 8 bases, the J end lost 9 bases, and 14 bases lay between the germline ends. Per germline, CDR1 SEHNR and CDR2 FQNEAQ (reference sequence). The CDR3 protein is CASSYGLGSPLHF. CDR3 DNA: TGTGCCAGCTCCTACGGTTTGGGTTCACCCCTCCACTTT.

This clone turned up a few times. The V and J genes are TRBV5-6 and TRBJ1-6; D is unresolved. From germline, CDR1 is SGHDT and CDR2 YYEEEE. V was clipped by 0 bases and J by 7 bases, with 14 bases between them. The CDR3 totals 16 residues. CDR3 bases: TGTGCCAGCAGCTTGGATCCTGTATCAAGGAATTCACCCCTCCACTTT. Its translation: CASSLDPVSRNSPLHF.

The chain employs TRBV9 and TRBJ2-1; no clear D gene. The V gene lost 0 bases and the J gene lost 2 bases, with 3 bases spanning the gap. This CDR3 has 13 amino acids. Germline assignment: CDR1 SGDLS and CDR2 YYNGEE. The CDR3 loop is CASSVATYNEQFF. The CDR3 DNA follows: TGTGCCAGCAGCGTAGCTACCTACAATGAGCAGTTCTTC.

The genes are TRBV6-1 and TRBJ2-5; D is possibly TRBD2 (6 bases). The V end was cut by 4 bases, the J end by 4 bases, with 13 bases between. The CDR3 consists of 14 residues. CDR1 and CDR2 from the germline V gene are MNHNS and SASEGT. CDR3 amino acids: CASSGRERAETQYF. The CDR3, as DNA: TGTGCCAGCAGTGGCAGGGAGCGGGCAGAGACCCAGTACTTC.

This clone was counted a few times. The chain uses TRBV29-1 and TRBJ1-1, with D perhaps matching TRBD1 (6 bases). The CDR3 spans 17 residues. Germline values: CDR1 SQVTM, CDR2 ANQGSEA. V was clipped by 3 bases and J by 0 bases, with 20 bases between them. CDR3 nucleotide sequence: TGCAGCGTTGAGGGGGCGTGGGGATTCAACATGAACACTGAAGCTTTCTTT. Encoded protein: CSVEGAWGFNMNTEAFF.

This rearrangement joins TRBV27 to TRBJ1-5, with D uncertain. The germline V and J ends were trimmed by 5 bases and 7 bases, with 15 bases remaining between them. Germline CDR1 MNHEY, CDR2 SMNVEV (reference sequence). The CDR3 sequence is 14 residues long. This CDR3 is CASSPHLEGQPQHF. CDR3 sequence (DNA): TGTGCCAGCAGTCCCCACCTCGAGGGCCAGCCCCAGCATTTT.

The V gene is TRBV18, the J gene TRBJ1-2; perhaps TRBD1 as D (5 bases). The CDR3 length is 15 residues. The germline V and J ends were trimmed by 0 bases and 6 bases, with 14 bases remaining between them. In germline, CDR1 is KGHSH, CDR2 LQKENI. The CDR3 bases are TGTGCCAGCTCACCACCGATAAGGGGAGGGCATGGCTACACCTTC. Its protein product is CASSPPIRGGHGYTF.

This clone has more than one count but fewer than ten. V is TRBV2 and J is TRBJ1-2; D might be TRBD1 (5 bases). CDR1 SNHLY and CDR2 FYNNEI come from the germline V gene. The V gene lost 9 bases and the J gene lost 5 bases, with 19 bases spanning the gap. This CDR3 has 14 amino acids. The CDR3 DNA reads as TGTGCCAGTTCAGAGAGGGGCCCAATGTATGGCTACACCTTC. This translates into CASSERGPMYGYTF.

The chain is built from TRBV6-6 and TRBJ1-6; D call uncertain. The germline CDR1 and CDR2 sequences are MNHNY and SVGAGI (reference sequence). Deletions cut 6 bases from V and 5 bases from J, with 11 bases between. This CDR3 spans 14 amino acids. The CDR3 DNA is TGTGCCAGCAGGCTGGCAGCTGATAATTCACCCCTCCACTTT. Translation gives CASRLAADNSPLHF.

The genes are TRBV18 and TRBJ2-1; D may be TRBD1 (5 bases). The CDR3 runs 15 residues. The V end lost 4 bases, the J end lost 2 bases, and 12 bases lay between the germline ends. Germline V gene data show CDR1 as KGHSH and CDR2 as LQKENI. CDR3 nucleotides: TGTGCCAGCTCACTGGAAAAGGGGCCCTACAATGAGCAGTTCTTC. Translation: CASSLEKGPYNEQFF. The full variable domain, completed using reference TRBV18 and TRBJ2-1, is NAGVMQNPRHLVRRRGQEARLRCSPMKGHSHVYWYRQLPEEGLKFMVYLQKENIIDESGMPKERFSAEFPKEGPSILRIQQVVRGDSAAYFCASSLEKGPYNEQFFGPGTRLTVL.

As to this clone: Other DNA sequences in the sample encode the same CDR3. V usage is TRBV18 and J usage is TRBJ1-6; D might be TRBD1 (6 bases). The CDR3 totals 14 residues. Between the trimmed V and J ends, which lost 6 bases and 6 bases, there was a span of 12 bases. Germline lookup yields CDR1 KGHSH and CDR2 LQKENI. CDR3 nucleotide sequence: TGTGCCAGCTCGCTCGGACAGAGTAATTCACCCCTCCACTTT. This codes for CASSLGQSNSPLHF.

This clone was recorded a few times. This chain joins TRBV6-5 and TRBJ2-5; 7 positions match TRBD1. The CDR3 length is 12 residues. Germline V gene lookup returns CDR1 MNHEY and CDR2 SVGAGI. V lost 5 bases to trimming and J lost 14 bases; unmatched junction nucleotides: 11. The CDR3 is CASSIPGQLTYF. CDR3 in DNA: TGTGCCAGCAGTATCCCGGGACAGCTGACCTACTTC.

The V call is TRBV25-1, the J call TRBJ1-1; TRBD1 aligns across 7 bases. CDR1 and CDR2 (germline): MGHDK, SYGVNS. Losses at the gene ends were 5 bases for V and 8 bases for J; bases not matched to a gene: 8. The CDR3 has 13 amino acids. In nucleotides, the CDR3 is TGTGCCAGCAGTCCGAGGGAGGGGGCGGAAGCTTTCTTT. Its translation is CASSPREGAEAFF.

CDR3 DNA: TGTGCCTGGACTAAAGGCGAGACCCAGTACTTC. Encoded protein: CAWTKGETQYF. The V and J genes are TRBV30 and TRBJ2-5; D gene unclear. Germline V gene sequence: CDR1 GTSNPN, CDR2 SVGIG (reference sequence). CDR3 size: 11 residues. V shed 4 bases and J shed 5 bases, with 8 bases lying between them. The entire variable domain, with the rest obtained from reference TRBV30 and TRBJ2-5, is as follows: SQTIHQWPATLVQPVGSPLSLECTVEGTSNPNLYWYRQAAGRGLQLLFYSVGIGQISSEVPQNLSASRPQDRQFILSSKKLLLSDSGFYLCAWTKGETQYFGPGTRLLVL.

The rearrangement joins TRBV2 to TRBJ1-4, with 8 positions matching TRBD1. Unmatched junction bases numbered 7, after V lost 6 bases and J lost 1 base. Per the germline V gene, CDR1 is SNHLY and CDR2 is FYNNEI. The CDR3 is 16 residues long. The CDR3, as DNA: TGTGCCAGCAGGCTCGGACAGGGTGGAACTAATGAAAAACTGTTTTTT. It encodes CASRLGQGGTNEKLFF.

The chain carries TRBV5-6 and TRBJ2-7; 7 bases fit TRBD1. The CDR3 spans 16 residues. V lost 1 base to trimming and J lost 1 base; unmatched junction nucleotides: 8. Germline CDR1 is SGHDT and CDR2 is YYEEEE. CDR3 nucleotide sequence: TGTGCCAGCAGCTTGTGGGGGACAGACTCTTCCTACGAGCAGTACTTC. The encoded protein is CASSLWGTDSSYEQYF.

V usage is TRBV7-2 and J usage is TRBJ1-1; no reliable D call. Per the germline V gene, CDR1 is SGHTA and CDR2 is FQGNSA. The CDR3 covers 14 residues. V was pared by 3 bases and J by 3 bases, with 11 bases between. CDR3: CASSFVLVDTEAFF. In DNA form, the CDR3 reads TGTGCCAGCAGCTTCGTCCTCGTCGACACTGAAGCTTTCTTT.

J is TRBJ2-7 and V is TRBV29-1; 7 positions match TRBD1. The CDR3 has 13 amino acids. Trimming at V came to 7 bases and at J to 2 bases, leaving 8 bases not matched to a gene. From germline, CDR1 is SQVTM and CDR2 ANQGSEA. The CDR3 loop is CSATRDRTYEQYF. The DNA for the CDR3 is TGCAGCGCAACCCGGGACAGAACCTACGAGCAGTACTTC.

The chain carries TRBV6-5 and TRBJ2-5, with a weak D call TRBD2 (5 bases). The ends were cut back, 7 bases at V and 3 bases at J, with 12 bases in the middle. Per the germline V gene, CDR1 is MNHEY and CDR2 is SVGAGI. There are 13 residues in the CDR3. CDR3 sequence reads: CASTFAGEETQYF. Here the CDR3 DNA reads TGTGCCAGCACCTTCGCCGGGGAAGAGACCCAGTACTTC.

The rearrangement links TRBV14 to TRBJ1-4, with D unresolved. CDR1 and CDR2 (germline): SGHDN, FVKESK. The CDR3 covers 16 residues. Trimming took 0 bases from V and 7 from J, leaving 15 bases between them. CDR3 coding DNA: TGTGCCAGCAGCCAAGAGAAGGACCTTAAGGGTGAAAAACTGTTTTTT. Amino acid sequence: CASSQEKDLKGEKLFF.

The V and J genes are TRBV13 and TRBJ2-5, with no clear D. The V end lost 4 bases, the J end lost 4 bases, and 13 bases lay between the germline ends. CDR1 and CDR2 from the germline V gene are PRHDT and FYEKMQ (reference sequence). The CDR3 has 14 residues. This CDR3 is CASSSKAGGETQYF. The CDR3 DNA sequence: TGTGCCAGCAGCTCAAAGGCAGGCGGAGAGACCCAGTACTTC.

The chain uses TRBV6-6 and TRBJ1-2; D ambiguous. Germline V lookup: CDR1 MNHNY, CDR2 SVGAGI (reference sequence). V lost 0 bases, J lost 2 bases, and 1 base lay in between. CDR3 length: 12 residues. In DNA form, the CDR3 reads TGTGCCAGCAGTTACTCGAACTATGGCTACACCTTC. This gives the protein CASSYSNYGYTF.

V usage is TRBV5-1 and J usage is TRBJ2-5, with D uncertain. V lost 2 bases and J lost 5, with 7 bases in between. The germline gives CDR1 SGHRS, CDR2 YFSETQ. The CDR3 runs to 12 residues. CDR3 sequence: CASSFSGETQYF. CDR3 DNA sequence: TGCGCCAGCAGCTTTAGTGGGGAGACCCAGTACTTC.

The chain combines TRBV7-2 with TRBJ1-5; D gene ambiguous. There are 14 residues in the CDR3. Trimming removed 1 base at V and 1 base at J, with 5 bases between. Germline V CDR1 and CDR2: SGHTA, FQGNSA. The chain's CDR3 is CASSLGPSNQPQHF. The CDR3 coding sequence is TGTGCCAGCAGCTTAGGCCCGAGCAATCAGCCCCAGCATTTT.